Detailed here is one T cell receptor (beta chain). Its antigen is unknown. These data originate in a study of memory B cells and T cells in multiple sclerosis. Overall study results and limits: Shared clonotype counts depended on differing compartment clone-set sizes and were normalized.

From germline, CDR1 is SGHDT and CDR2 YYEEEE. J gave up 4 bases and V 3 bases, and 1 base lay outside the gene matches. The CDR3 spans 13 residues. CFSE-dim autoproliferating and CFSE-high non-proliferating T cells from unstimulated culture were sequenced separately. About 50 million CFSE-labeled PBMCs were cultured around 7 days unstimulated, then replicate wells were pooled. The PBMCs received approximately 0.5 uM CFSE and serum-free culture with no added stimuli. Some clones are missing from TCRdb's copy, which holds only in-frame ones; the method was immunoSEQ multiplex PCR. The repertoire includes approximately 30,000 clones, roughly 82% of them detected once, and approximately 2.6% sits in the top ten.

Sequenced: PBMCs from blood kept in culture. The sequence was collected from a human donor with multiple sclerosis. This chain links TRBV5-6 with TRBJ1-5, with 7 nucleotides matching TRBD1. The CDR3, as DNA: TGTGCCAGCAGCTGGGGACAGAATCAGCCCCAGCATTTT. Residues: CASSWGQNQPQHF. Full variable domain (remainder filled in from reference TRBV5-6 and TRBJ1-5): DAGVTQSPTHLIKTRGQQVTLRCSPKSGHDTVSWYQQALGQGPQFIFQYYEEEERQRGNFPDRFSGHQFPNYSSELNVNALLLGDSALYLCASSWGQNQPQHFGDGTRLSIL.